The present entry profiles one TCR beta chain with its context. This CDR3 comprises 18 residues. Trimming took off 3 bases at V and 0 bases at J, with 15 bases between the two ends. Germline CDR1 MGHDK, CDR2 SYGVNS. The protocol was immunoSEQ multiplex PCR, while the TCRdb copy is restricted to in-frame clones and leaves out a portion. The sample includes around 46,000 clones, more than 75% of them seen just once. These data come from a study of blood T cell repertoires in COVID-19. The V call is TRBV25-1, the J call TRBJ1-6, with a weak D call TRBD1 (6 bases). Sequenced: peripheral blood. The origin of this receptor is a woman older than 75 with COVID-19, enrolled during active disease. CDR3 protein: CASSDLGDTSSYNSPLHF. CDR3 bases: TGTGCCAGCAGTGATTTAGGGGACACAAGCTCCTATAATTCACCCCTCCACTTT.